This is a list of T cell receptor beta chains from one sample in a study of siplizumab effects on memory and regulatory T cells. The assay was immunoSEQ multiplex PCR, and TCRdb's table has in-frame clones only and misses some. This table holds 100,000 or so clones, approximately 91% found once. Sequenced sample: non-Treg CD4+ T cells sorted from blood. These receptors were obtained from a human donor in good health. CDR3s include the opening cysteine and the closing phenylalanine or tryptophan. Fields, in order: V gene, J gene, CDR3 protein.

v_call: TRBV5-1
j_call: TRBJ2-3
cdr3_aa: CASSLGSSGSTDTQYF

v_call: TRBV9
j_call: TRBJ1-1
cdr3_aa: CASSSRTGGSATEAFF

v_call: TRBV4-2
j_call: .
cdr3_aa: CASSQVVGDSSYEQYF

v_call: TRBV5-4
j_call: TRBJ2-7
cdr3_aa: CASSVRDRGEQYF

v_call: TRBV7-2
j_call: TRBJ1-6
cdr3_aa: CASSPTGTANSPLHF

v_call: TRBV29-1
j_call: TRBJ2-3
cdr3_aa: CSVARDSWDTQYF

v_call: TRBV28
j_call: TRBJ2-7
cdr3_aa: CASTPSVSSYEQYF

v_call: TRBV19
j_call: TRBJ1-4
cdr3_aa: CASSLGQGTTNEKLFF

v_call: TRBV30
j_call: TRBJ2-7
cdr3_aa: CAWSVLLGTPSDEQYF

v_call: TRBV6-1
j_call: TRBJ1-1
cdr3_aa: CASSEPGDTEAFF

v_call: TRBV5-1
j_call: TRBJ2-3
cdr3_aa: CASSFGLAGGYGDTQYF